The 27 T cell receptor beta chains below all came from one sample that was sequenced in a study of cytomegalovirus exposure and HLA in healthy donors. The study ran its PCR with 60 Vbeta and 13 Jbeta primers. Method: immunoSEQ multiplex PCR; TCRdb's copy keeps in-frame clones and lacks some. The sample records 210,000 or so clones, 70% to 80% being singletons. The sequenced sample consisted of PBMCs. Every receptor here comes from a man between 35 and 55 years old in good health and CMV-seronegative.

The rearrangement uses TRBV2 and TRBJ1-1; D is possibly TRBD1 (5 bases). Trimming cost V 8 bases and J 4 bases, with 14 bases left between them. Germline V gene lookup returns CDR1 SNHLY and CDR2 FYNNEI. The CDR3 has 13 residues. CDR3 coding DNA: TGTGCCAGCCAGGGAGGGGAAATCACTGAAGCTTTCTTT. Amino acid sequence: CASQGGEITEAFF.

This chain connects TRBV11-2 to TRBJ1-1, with TRBD1 matching 7 bases. CDR1 SGHAT and CDR2 FQNNGV come from the germline V gene. J was trimmed by 5 bases and V by 2 bases; bases with no gene match: 5. The CDR3 has 14 amino acids. The CDR3: CASSLLQGRTEAFF. DNA for the CDR3: TGTGCCAGCAGCTTATTACAGGGGAGAACTGAAGCTTTCTTT.

This chain connects TRBV19 to TRBJ2-2, with D possibly being TRBD2 (6 bases). The germline V gene encodes CDR1 LNHDA and CDR2 SQIVND (reference sequence). This CDR3 has 16 residues. Trimming took 6 bases from V and 6 from J, leaving 20 bases between them. DNA for the CDR3: TGTGCCAGTAGCATATGGGGGACCTCGGGGGCCGGGGAGCTGTTTTTT. Translated, it gives CASSIWGTSGAGELFF.

This clone has a handful of counts. The chain employs TRBV6-1 and TRBJ1-1; D ambiguous. Per the germline V gene, CDR1 is MNHNS and CDR2 is SASEGT. The CDR3 is 15 amino acids. The V end lost 4 bases, the J end lost 5 bases, and 17 bases lay between the germline ends. The CDR3 reads CASSVRRTGGTEAFF. In nucleotides, the CDR3 is TGTGCCAGCAGTGTAAGAAGGACGGGAGGGACTGAAGCTTTCTTT.

The rearrangement links TRBV9 to TRBJ1-1; 7 bases map to TRBD1. V gave up 4 bases and J gave up 1 base; unmatched junction bases: 10. In germline, CDR1 is SGDLS, CDR2 YYNGEE. CDR3 size: 16 residues. The CDR3 nucleotides read TGTGCCAGCAGCCTAGACCCGGGACAGCGGAACACTGAAGCTTTCTTT. Translating gives CASSLDPGQRNTEAFF. The full variable domain, completed using reference TRBV9 and TRBJ1-1, is DSGVTQTPKHLITATGQRVTLRCSPRSGDLSVYWYQQSLDQGLQFLIQYYNGEERAKGNILERFSAQQFPDLHSELNLSSLELGDSALYFCASSLDPGQRNTEAFFGQGTRLTVV.

A remark on this clone: Other DNA sequences from this sample encode an identical CDR3 as well. This chain joins TRBV6-1 and TRBJ2-6; TRBD1 might be the D (5 bases). V lost 3 bases to trimming and J lost 1 base, with 7 bases between them. The CDR3 totals 15 residues. From germline, CDR1 is MNHNS and CDR2 SASEGT. This CDR3 is CASSEQGSGANVLTF. In DNA, the CDR3 is TGTGCCAGCAGTGAGCAGGGTTCTGGGGCCAACGTCCTGACTTTC.

The chain is built from TRBV4-1 and TRBJ1-1, with TRBD1 identical over 7 bases. Germline CDR1 and CDR2: MGHRA and YSYEKL. The CDR3 is 14 amino acids. J lost 8 bases, V lost 2 bases, and 8 bases had no gene match. This CDR3 is CASSQYEGQDEAFF. In DNA form, the CDR3 reads TGCGCCAGCAGCCAATACGAAGGACAGGACGAAGCTTTCTTT.

The rearrangement joins TRBV5-4 to TRBJ2-7, with 10 positions matching TRBD1. Germline CDR1 is SGHNT and CDR2 is YYREEE (reference sequence). After removal of 3 bases from V and 1 base from J, the junction contained 4 bases not matched to a gene. The CDR3 length is 15 residues. The CDR3 DNA follows: TGTGCCAGCAGCTCGCCGGGACAGGGGTCCTACGAGCAGTACTTC. Amino acids: CASSSPGQGSYEQYF.

Worth noting for this clone: At one boundary the junction diverges from the germline segment, which might be a read error. The CDR3 DNA reads as TGTGCCACTAGTCGCCCGACAGGGAGGAACACCGGGGAGCTGTTTTTT. Protein product: CATSRPTGRNTGELFF. The chain couples TRBV19 to TRBJ2-2, with 7 nucleotides matching TRBD1. CDR1 LNHDA and CDR2 SQIVND come from the germline V gene (reference sequence). The CDR3 runs to 16 residues.

The chain has TRBV5-4 and TRBJ2-7, with TRBD2 matching over 8 bases. Germline CDR1 SGHNT, CDR2 YYREEE (reference sequence). V lost 2 bases to trimming and J lost 4 bases; unmatched junction nucleotides: 11. The CDR3 loop spans 16 amino acids. Here the CDR3 reads CASSLALAGSIYEQYF. The CDR3 bases are TGTGCCAGCAGCTTAGCGTTAGCGGGATCGATTTACGAGCAGTACTTC. The complete variable domain, with remaining parts taken from reference TRBV5-4 and TRBJ2-7, reads ETGVTQSPTHLIKTRGQQVTLRCSSQSGHNTVSWYQQALGQGPQFIFQYYREEENGRGNFPPRFSGLQFPNYSSELNVNALELDDSALYLCASSLALAGSIYEQYFGPGTRLTVT.

DNA for the CDR3: TGTGCTAGTGGTTTGTCATCAGTGAACCGAGAGACCCAGTACTTC. Its translation is CASGLSSVNRETQYF. This sequence joins TRBV12-5 and TRBJ2-5; unclear D gene. V was cut by 2 bases and J by 4 bases, with 14 bases left in between. Germline assignment: CDR1 LGHNT and CDR2 FRNRAP. This CDR3 has 15 amino acids.

The chain combines TRBV27 with TRBJ2-6, with D hard to call. V lost 5 bases to trimming and J lost 2 bases, with 13 bases between them. This CDR3 spans 16 amino acids. Germline loops: CDR1 MNHEY, CDR2 SMNVEV (reference sequence). The CDR3 here is CASSPIRVAGANVLTF. CDR3 in DNA: TGTGCCAGCAGTCCCATCCGAGTAGCTGGGGCCAACGTCCTGACTTTC.

The rearrangement uses TRBV7-8 and TRBJ2-1; possible D gene TRBD1, 6 bases. Germline CDR1 reads SGHVS; CDR2 reads FQNEAQ. Trimming removed 4 bases from V and 10 bases from J, with 14 bases in between. The length of the CDR3 is 13 residues. The chain's CDR3 is CASSSPWGLEQFF. The CDR3, as DNA: TGTGCCAGCAGCTCGCCCTGGGGGCTGGAGCAGTTCTTC.

This clone was detected only a few times. The gene calls are TRBV11-2 and TRBJ1-4, with 8 nucleotides matching TRBD1. Germline V gives CDR1 SGHAT, CDR2 FQNNGV. This CDR3 is 16 amino acids long. V gave up 5 bases and J gave up 12 bases; unmatched junction bases: 17. The CDR3 is CASSLRGQGTAGELFF. The CDR3 bases are TGTGCCAGCAGCCTAAGAGGACAGGGCACGGCTGGGGAACTGTTTTTT.

This sequence joins TRBV7-2 and TRBJ1-3; D is ambiguous. The CDR3 contains 15 residues. The V end lost 0 bases, the J end lost 2 bases, and 8 bases lay between the germline ends. The germline V gene has CDR1 SGHTA and CDR2 FQGNSA. This CDR3 is CASSLAGGTGNTIYF. The CDR3 DNA reads as TGTGCCAGCAGCTTAGCGGGAGGCACTGGAAACACCATATATTTT.

The rearrangement uses TRBV27 and TRBJ2-2; 14 positions agree with TRBD2. The V gene end was trimmed by 5 bases and the J gene end by 8 bases; junction bases not matched to a gene: 10. The CDR3 sequence is 17 residues long. The germline V gene has CDR1 MNHEY and CDR2 SMNVEV (reference sequence). The CDR3, as DNA: TGTGCCAGCAGTCTGCGACTAGCGGGAGGGCTAATGGGGGAGCTGTTTTTT. This codes for CASSLRLAGGLMGELFF.

The rearrangement uses TRBV15 and TRBJ2-1, with D possibly being TRBD1 (6 bases). Germline V gene sequence: CDR1 LNHNV, CDR2 YYDKDF (reference sequence). Trimming removed 3 bases from V and 6 bases from J, with 9 bases in between. This CDR3 has 13 amino acids. CDR3 residues: CATSSTGTNEQFF. Here the CDR3 DNA reads TGTGCCACCAGCAGCACAGGGACCAATGAGCAGTTCTTC.

The rearrangement joins TRBV6-5 to TRBJ2-7; D is possibly TRBD2 (5 bases). V gave up 5 bases and J gave up 3 bases, with 11 bases separating them. CDR1 and CDR2 from the germline V gene are MNHEY and SVGAGI. The CDR3 extends over 13 amino acids. CDR3 in DNA: TGTGCCAGCAGTGAATCGGGATTCTACGAGCAGTACTTC. Translation: CASSESGFYEQYF.

The chain uses TRBV7-9 and TRBJ1-5, with D possibly TRBD1 on 6 matching bases. V was pared by 4 bases and J by 3 bases, with 16 bases between. CDR3 length: 16 residues. Germline V gene lookup returns CDR1 SEHNR and CDR2 FQNEAQ (reference sequence). DNA of the CDR3: TGTGCCAGCAGCTCCGACCAGGGGTGGAACAATCAGCCCCAGCATTTT. Protein product: CASSSDQGWNNQPQHF.

This clone occurred a few times. V is TRBV11-2 and J is TRBJ2-7, with 11 bases fitting TRBD2. The ends lost 0 bases at V and 4 bases at J; junction bases unmatched: 2. This CDR3 has 15 amino acids. CDR1 is SGHAT, CDR2 FQNNGV, per germline. The CDR3 region has the DNA TGTGCCAGCAGCTTAGAAACTAGCGGGAGTTACGAGCAGTACTTC. This encodes CASSLETSGSYEQYF. Supplemented by reference TRBV11-2 and TRBJ2-7, the full variable domain reads EAGVAQSPRYKIIEKRQSVAFWCNPISGHATLYWYQQILGQGPKLLIQFQNNGVVDDSQLPKDRFSAERLKGVDSTLKIQPAKLEDSAVYLCASSLETSGSYEQYFGPGTRLTVT.

The V and J genes are TRBV19 and TRBJ1-1; TRBD1 matches 8 bases. Trimming at V came to 3 bases and at J to 10 bases, leaving 16 bases not matched to a gene. The CDR3 totals 16 residues. The germline V gene has CDR1 LNHDA and CDR2 SQIVND (reference sequence). The CDR3 protein is CASSISTGAPGLGAFF. For the CDR3, the DNA is TGTGCCAGTAGTATCTCGACAGGGGCGCCGGGGTTGGGAGCTTTCTTT.

This clone was observed a single time. The genes are TRBV7-9 and TRBJ2-6; D gene ambiguous. The V and J ends lost 2 bases and 0 bases respectively, with 5 bases between them. Germline V gene sequence: CDR1 SEHNR, CDR2 FQNEAQ (reference sequence). The CDR3 loop spans 15 amino acids. The DNA of the CDR3 is TGTGCCAGCAGCTTAATAAACTCTGGGGCCAACGTCCTGACTTTC. This sequence encodes CASSLINSGANVLTF.

The chain uses TRBV28 and TRBJ1-1; 10 bases agree with TRBD1. Germline lookup yields CDR1 MDHEN and CDR2 SYDVKM. CDR3 length: 15 residues. J lost 6 bases, V lost 5 bases, and 9 bases had no gene match. The CDR3 coding sequence is TGTGCCAGCAGTCAGCGACAGGGGGCGCGGTCTGAAGCTTTCTTT. Translation gives CASSQRQGARSEAFF.

The V call is TRBV4-2, the J call TRBJ1-3; D ambiguous. The V end lost 0 bases, the J end lost 0 bases, and 9 bases lay between the germline ends. Germline loops: CDR1 LGHNA, CDR2 YNFKEQ. CDR3 length: 16 amino acids. The CDR3 protein is CASSQDRYGSGNTIYF. The CDR3 coding sequence is TGTGCCAGCAGCCAAGATCGGTATGGCTCTGGAAACACCATATATTTT.

This sequence joins TRBV6-5 and TRBJ2-7; TRBD2 might be the D (6 bases). The CDR3 is made up of 12 amino acids. Germline V lookup: CDR1 MNHEY, CDR2 SVGAGI. V was pared by 6 bases and J by 4 bases, with 10 bases between. This CDR3 reads CASRDYQYEQYF. In nucleotides, the CDR3 is TGTGCCAGCAGGGACTACCAATACGAGCAGTACTTC.

On this clone: Other DNA sequences of this sample code for an identical CDR3. This chain connects TRBV5-1 to TRBJ1-5; D is possibly TRBD1 (6 bases). Trimming took off 0 bases at V and 2 bases at J, with 6 bases between the two ends. In germline, CDR1 is SGHRS, CDR2 YFSETQ. The CDR3 covers 14 residues. CDR3 loop: CASSLGTGNQPQHF. The CDR3 nucleotides read TGCGCCAGCAGCTTGGGGACAGGCAATCAGCCCCAGCATTTT. Full variable domain (remainder filled in from reference TRBV5-1 and TRBJ1-5): KAGVTQTPRYLIKTRGQQVTLSCSPISGHRSVSWYQQTPGQGLQFLFEYFSETQRNKGNFPGRFSGRQFSNSRSEMNVSTLELGDSALYLCASSLGTGNQPQHFGDGTRLSIL.

This clone showed up just a few times. This chain connects TRBV4-2 to TRBJ2-7; no clear D gene. Germline V lookup: CDR1 LGHNA, CDR2 YNFKEQ. This CDR3 comprises 13 residues. V lost 2 bases and J lost 7, with 12 bases in between. CDR3 amino acids: CASSQSGPGEQYF. CDR3 sequence (DNA): TGTGCCAGCAGCCAATCCGGCCCCGGGGAGCAGTACTTC.